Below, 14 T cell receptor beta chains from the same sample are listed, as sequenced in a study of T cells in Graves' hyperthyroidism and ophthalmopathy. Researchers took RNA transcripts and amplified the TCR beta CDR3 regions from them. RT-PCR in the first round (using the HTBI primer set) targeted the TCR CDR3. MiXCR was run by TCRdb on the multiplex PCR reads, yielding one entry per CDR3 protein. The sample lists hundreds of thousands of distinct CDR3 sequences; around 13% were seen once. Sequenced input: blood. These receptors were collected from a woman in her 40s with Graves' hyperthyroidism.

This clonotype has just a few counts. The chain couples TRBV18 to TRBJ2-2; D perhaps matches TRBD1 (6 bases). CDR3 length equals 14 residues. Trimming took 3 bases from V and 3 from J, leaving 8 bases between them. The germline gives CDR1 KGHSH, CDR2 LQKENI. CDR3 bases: TGTGCCAGCTCACCGGACAGTCACACCGGGGAGCTGTTTTTT. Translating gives CASSPDSHTGELFF.

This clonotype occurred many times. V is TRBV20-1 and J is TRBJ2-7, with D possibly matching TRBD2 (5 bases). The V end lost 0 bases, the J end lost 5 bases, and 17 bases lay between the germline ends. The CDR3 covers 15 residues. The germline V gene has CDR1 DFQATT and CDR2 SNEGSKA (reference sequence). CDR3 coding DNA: TGCAGTGCTAGAGATCCTAGCAGTAGCAGCCACGAGCAGTACTTC. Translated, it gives CSARDPSSSSHEQYF.

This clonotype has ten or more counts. DNA for the CDR3: TGTGCCAGCAGCGTGGGACCCAATCGTGAGACCCAGTACTTC. It encodes CASSVGPNRETQYF. The chain combines TRBV7-2 with TRBJ2-5; the D call may be TRBD1 or TRBD2 (5 bases each). The CDR3 spans 14 residues. The V end was cut by 5 bases, the J end by 5 bases, with 15 bases between. Germline lookup yields CDR1 SGHTA and CDR2 FQGNSA.

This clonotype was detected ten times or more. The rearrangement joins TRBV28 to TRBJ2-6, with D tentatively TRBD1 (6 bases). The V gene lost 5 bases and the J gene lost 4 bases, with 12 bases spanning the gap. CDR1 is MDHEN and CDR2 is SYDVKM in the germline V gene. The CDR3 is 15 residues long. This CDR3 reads CASSKTGSGANVLTF. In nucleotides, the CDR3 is TGTGCCAGCAGTAAGACAGGTTCGGGGGCCAACGTCCTGACTTTC.

CDR3 nucleotide sequence: TGTGCCAGTAGTATGTTCGAGAGCTCCTACAATGAGCAGTTCTTC. Translating gives CASSMFESSYNEQFF. The chain employs TRBV19 and TRBJ2-1; no clear D. This CDR3 is 15 amino acids long. The germline V gene encodes CDR1 LNHDA and CDR2 SQIVND (reference sequence). Trimming stripped 3 bases from V and 0 bases from J, with 9 bases between.

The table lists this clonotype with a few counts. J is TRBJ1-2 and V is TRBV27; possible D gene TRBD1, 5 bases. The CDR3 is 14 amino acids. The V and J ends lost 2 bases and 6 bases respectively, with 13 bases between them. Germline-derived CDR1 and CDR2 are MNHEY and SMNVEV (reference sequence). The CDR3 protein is CASSLGVGGDGYTF. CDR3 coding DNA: TGTGCCAGCAGTTTAGGGGTCGGGGGGGATGGCTACACCTTC.

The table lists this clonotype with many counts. The CDR3 DNA reads as TGTGCCAGCAGCCAAGACAGGTCCTACACAGATACGCAGTATTTT. Translated: CASSQDRSYTDTQYF. The chain links TRBV3-1 to TRBJ2-3; D ambiguous. This CDR3 has 15 amino acids. Trimming cost V 0 bases and J 2 bases, with 9 bases left between them. Germline V gives CDR1 LGHDT, CDR2 YNNKEL (reference sequence).

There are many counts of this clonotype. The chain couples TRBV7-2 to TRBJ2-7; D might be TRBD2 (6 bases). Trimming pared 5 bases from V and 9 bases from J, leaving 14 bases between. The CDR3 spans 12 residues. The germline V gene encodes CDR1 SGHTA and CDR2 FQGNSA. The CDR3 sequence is CASSSRLGGQYF. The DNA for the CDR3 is TGTGCCAGCAGCAGTCGACTGGGAGGGCAGTACTTC.

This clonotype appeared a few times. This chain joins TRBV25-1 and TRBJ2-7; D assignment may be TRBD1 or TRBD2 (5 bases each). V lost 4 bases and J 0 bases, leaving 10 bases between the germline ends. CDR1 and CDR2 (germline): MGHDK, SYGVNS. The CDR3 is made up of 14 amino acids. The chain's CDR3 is CASSAVGGSYEQYF. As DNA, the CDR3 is TGTGCCAGCAGTGCAGTTGGGGGCTCCTACGAGCAGTACTTC.

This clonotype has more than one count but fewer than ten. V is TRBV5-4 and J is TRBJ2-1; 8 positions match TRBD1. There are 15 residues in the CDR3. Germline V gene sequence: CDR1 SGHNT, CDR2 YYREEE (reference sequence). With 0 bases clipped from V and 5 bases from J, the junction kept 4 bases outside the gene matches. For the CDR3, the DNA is TGTGCCAGCAGCTTGGACGGGACAGGACACAATGAGCAGTTCTTC. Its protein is CASSLDGTGHNEQFF.

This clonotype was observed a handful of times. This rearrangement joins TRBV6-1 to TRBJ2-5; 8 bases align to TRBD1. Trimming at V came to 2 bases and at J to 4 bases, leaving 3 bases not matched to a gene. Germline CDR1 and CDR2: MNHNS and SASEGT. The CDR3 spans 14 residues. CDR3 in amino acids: CASSEHQGAETQYF. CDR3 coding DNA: TGTGCCAGCAGTGAACATCAGGGGGCAGAGACCCAGTACTTC.

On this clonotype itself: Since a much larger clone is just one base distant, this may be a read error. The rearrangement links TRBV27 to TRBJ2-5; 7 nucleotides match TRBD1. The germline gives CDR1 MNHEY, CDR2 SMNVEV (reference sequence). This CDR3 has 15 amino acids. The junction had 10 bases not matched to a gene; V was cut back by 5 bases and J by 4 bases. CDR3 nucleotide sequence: TGTGCCAGCAGTGACACCGACAGGGTGATAGAGACCCAGTACTTC. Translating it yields CASSDTDRVIETQYF.

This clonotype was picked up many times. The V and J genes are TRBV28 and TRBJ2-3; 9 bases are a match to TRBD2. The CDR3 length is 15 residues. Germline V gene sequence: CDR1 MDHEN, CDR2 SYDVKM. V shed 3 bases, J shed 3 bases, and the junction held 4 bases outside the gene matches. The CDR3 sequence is CASSFPGLATDTQYF. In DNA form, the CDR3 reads TGTGCCAGCAGTTTTCCGGGACTAGCTACAGATACGCAGTATTTT.

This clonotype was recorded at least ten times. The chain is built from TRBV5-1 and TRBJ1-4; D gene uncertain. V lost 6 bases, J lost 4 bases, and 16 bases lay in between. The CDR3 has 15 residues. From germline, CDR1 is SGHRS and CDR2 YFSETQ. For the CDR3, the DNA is TGCGCCAGCACCACGGGAAATAGGATTAATGAAAAACTGTTTTTT. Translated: CASTTGNRINEKLFF.